Each of the 5 T cell receptor beta chains below was sequenced from the same sample in a study of shared clonotypes between healthy human individuals. Naive-designated CD8 cells lacked CD45RO, were positively enriched for CCR7, and omitted terminally differentiated effector memory CD45RA+ cells. Some clones are missing from TCRdb's copy, which holds only in-frame ones; the method was immunoSEQ multiplex PCR. The table includes roughly 2.1 million clones, about 93% detected once. The sample consisted of naive CD8+ T cells from PBMCs. Receptors originate from a man younger than 35 in good health. Some clones in this sample may be carry-over from other donors' samples.

The chain combines TRBV11-2 with TRBJ2-7; 12 bases agree with TRBD2. Germline trimming cut 5 bases from V and 4 bases from J; bases unmatched to any gene: 9. CDR1 is SGHAT, CDR2 FQNNGV, per germline. This CDR3 is built from 16 residues. This CDR3 reads CASSPTSGRPGYEQYF. The CDR3 region has the DNA TGTGCCAGCAGCCCCACTAGCGGGAGGCCGGGGTACGAGCAGTACTTC. Full variable domain (remainder filled in from reference TRBV11-2 and TRBJ2-7): EAGVAQSPRYKIIEKRQSVAFWCNPISGHATLYWYQQILGQGPKLLIQFQNNGVVDDSQLPKDRFSAERLKGVDSTLKIQPAKLEDSAVYLCASSPTSGRPGYEQYFGPGTRLTVT.

The chain uses TRBV7-9 and TRBJ2-1; D call uncertain. Germline CDR1 SEHNR, CDR2 FQNEAQ (reference sequence). The ends were cut back, 1 base at V and 13 bases at J, with 8 bases in the middle. The CDR3 is made up of 11 amino acids. Here the CDR3 reads CASSLVTEQFF. CDR3 sequence (DNA): TGTGCCAGCAGCTTAGTTACCGAACAGTTCTTC.

A few counts support this clone. CDR3 in amino acids: CASSSRLSNEQYF. In DNA form, the CDR3 reads TGTGCCAGCAGCTCCAGACTATCCAACGAGCAGTACTTC. V usage is TRBV7-8 and J usage is TRBJ2-7, with D tentatively TRBD2 (5 bases). Trimming stripped 4 bases from V and 5 bases from J, with 12 bases between. The CDR3 has 13 residues. The germline CDR1 and CDR2 sequences are SGHVS and FQNEAQ.

The chain recombines TRBV5-6 with TRBJ1-2; D call uncertain. Trimming took 2 bases from V and 3 from J, leaving 8 bases between them. The CDR3 contains 13 residues. The germline CDR1 and CDR2 sequences are SGHDT and YYEEEE. CDR3 residues: CASSLMQYYGYTF. CDR3 bases: TGTGCCAGCAGCTTAATGCAGTACTATGGCTACACCTTC.

V is TRBV28 and J is TRBJ2-5; 9 bases map to TRBD1. The J call is in doubt because the DNA end fits TRBJ2-7 better. The CDR3 has 14 amino acids. Germline V gene lookup returns CDR1 MDHEN and CDR2 SYDVKM. The CDR3 DNA reads as TGTGCCAGCAGGCGGACAGGGGACATGTACGAGCAGTACTTC. Translated: CASRRTGDMYEQYF.